Below, one TCR beta chain is given with its context. Its antigen remains unknown. PCR involved 60 Vbeta and 13 Jbeta primers. Only in-frame clones appear in the TCRdb table, and some are missing; sequencing was by immunoSEQ multiplex PCR. The sample comprises about 98,000 clones, roughly two thirds of which are singletons, and over 1% rests with the top ten. V shed 2 bases and J shed 4 bases, with 8 bases lying between them. CDR1 SGHTA and CDR2 FQGNSA come from the germline V gene. The CDR3 runs 13 residues. This entry belongs to a study of cytomegalovirus exposure and HLA in healthy donors. The overall study: For the roughly 400 genotyped donors, approximately 82% fell within the Caucasian-associated ancestry cluster.

Broader study findings: TCR association rates varied by HLA locus in a later analysis, with DRB1 highest and HLA-C lowest. It was assumed in the presence/absence analyses that sequencing depth was roughly uniform across donors. Per a later analysis, HLA-associated TCR beta chains showed more clonal expansion than other, equally common TCR beta chains.

The rearrangement links TRBV7-2 to TRBJ2-5; possible D gene TRBD1, 6 bases. The clonotype comes from a female donor in good health and CMV-seronegative. The source material was PBMCs. The CDR3 is CASSLNRVETQYF. In DNA, the CDR3 is TGTGCCAGCAGCTTAAACAGGGTAGAGACCCAGTACTTC.